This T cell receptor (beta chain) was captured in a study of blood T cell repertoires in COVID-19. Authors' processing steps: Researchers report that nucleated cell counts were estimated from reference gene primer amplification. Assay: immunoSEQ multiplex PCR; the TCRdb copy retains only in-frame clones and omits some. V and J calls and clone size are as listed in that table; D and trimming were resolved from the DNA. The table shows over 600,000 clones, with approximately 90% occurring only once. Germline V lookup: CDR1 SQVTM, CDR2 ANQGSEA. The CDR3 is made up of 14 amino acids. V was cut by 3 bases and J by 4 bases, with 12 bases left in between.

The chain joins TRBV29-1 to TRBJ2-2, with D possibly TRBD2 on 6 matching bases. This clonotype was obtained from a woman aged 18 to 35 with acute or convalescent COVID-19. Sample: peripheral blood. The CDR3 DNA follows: TGCAGCGTTGAGGAGGGAGCGGGCACCGGGGAGCTGTTTTTT. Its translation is CSVEEGAGTGELFF.